One and the same sample provided the 10 T cell receptor beta chains below, sequenced in a study of T cell repertoires in cytomegalovirus infection. From the reads, TCRdb called clonotypes with MiXCR, one entry per CDR3 protein. Of hundreds of thousands of distinct CDR3 sequences in the sample, over 25% were seen once. These receptors lack a known antigen. Sequencing was performed on cultured CD8+ T cells from PBMCs, taken from culture after CMV antigen stimulation. These receptors were taken from a human donor in good health (CMV status not recorded). Some clones in this sample may be carry-over from other donors' samples.

The rearrangement links TRBV5-6 to TRBJ2-2; tentatively, D is TRBD2 (6 bases). This CDR3 is 14 amino acids long. V was clipped by 4 bases and J by 5 bases, with 12 bases between them. Germline values: CDR1 SGHDT, CDR2 YYEEEE. The CDR3 is CASSRWGRTGELFF. CDR3 DNA: TGTGCCAGCAGCCGATGGGGGAGGACCGGGGAGCTGTTTTTT.

The V gene is TRBV6-8, the J gene TRBJ2-7; TRBD2 might be the D (6 bases). Trimming left V 7 bases short and J 2 bases short, with 15 bases between. Looked up from germline, CDR1 is MNHGY and CDR2 is SAAAGT. The CDR3 is 14 residues long. The CDR3 DNA follows: TGTGCCAGCAAAAGGGACGGACTAACCTACGAGCAGTACGTC. Its protein product is CASKRDGLTYEQYV.

The table lists this clonotype with a few counts. Given the absence of the conserved phenylalanine or tryptophan at the CDR3 end, a read error is likely. Because the CDR3's place on the DNA is in doubt, the DNA is left out and the CDR3 is given as listed by TCRdb. CDR3 protein: CASSSLTGPFKSS. The chain employs TRBV6-6 and TRBJ2-3; the table's TRBD2 call for D was not verified on the DNA. Germline CDR1 is MNHNY and CDR2 is SVGAGI (reference sequence). With termini counted, the CDR3 has 13 amino acids.

The chain recombines TRBV25-1 with TRBJ2-3, with D uncertain. Germline V gene sequence: CDR1 MGHDK, CDR2 SYGVNS. This CDR3 spans 14 amino acids. With 3 bases removed from V and 3 bases from J, the gap between germline ends came to 10 bases. CDR3 region: CASSDFRFTDTQYF. DNA of the CDR3: TGTGCCAGCAGTGATTTCAGGTTTACAGATACGCAGTATTTT.

CDR3 in DNA: TGTGCCAGCAGCTCCGCGGGCCGAAGTAGCTATGGCTACACCTTC. Protein sequence: CASSSAGRSSYGYTF. The rearrangement joins TRBV7-3 to TRBJ1-2; D not certain. This CDR3 comprises 15 residues. Germline loops: CDR1 SGHTA, CDR2 FQGTGA. Trimming cost V 4 bases and J 4 bases, with 16 bases left between them.

The chain links TRBV11-3 to TRBJ2-7, with D possibly TRBD2 on 6 matching bases. Trimming cost V 1 base and J 0 bases, with 10 bases left between them. Germline V gives CDR1 SGHNT, CDR2 YENEEA. There are 15 residues in the CDR3. The CDR3 sequence is CASSLARGSSYEQYV. The CDR3 DNA reads TGTGCCAGCAGCTTAGCTCGGGGGAGCTCCTACGAGCAGTACGTC.

The chain links TRBV9 to TRBJ2-7; D unresolved. The germline V gene has CDR1 SGDLS and CDR2 YYNGEE. The CDR3 has 14 residues. V lost 0 bases and J lost 0, with 7 bases in between. CDR3: CASSVASASYEQYF. The CDR3 DNA reads TGTGCCAGCAGCGTAGCATCGGCCTCCTACGAGCAGTACTTC.

The J gene is TRBJ1-2, the V gene TRBV19, with 9 bases aligning to TRBD1. V shed 7 bases, J shed 8 bases, and the junction held 5 bases outside the gene matches. The CDR3 loop spans 12 amino acids. CDR1 and CDR2 from the germline V gene are LNHDA and SQIVND (reference sequence). The CDR3 sequence is CASTGTGSGYTF. CDR3 nucleotide sequence: TGTGCCAGTACCGGGACAGGGAGCGGCTACACCTTC.

A note on this clonotype: A read error may produce the germline difference seen at one junction end. The chain couples TRBV2 to TRBJ1-2; D remains unclear. The CDR3 sequence is 15 residues long. Germline CDR1 SNHLY, CDR2 FYNNEI. The CDR3: CASSEEGRANYDYTF. The CDR3 nucleotides read TGTGCCAGCAGTGAGGAAGGGCGGGCTAACTATGACTACACCTTC.

V and J are TRBV12-3 or TRBV12-4 and TRBJ1-2; D call uncertain. Deletions cut 4 bases from V and 4 bases from J, with 13 bases between. This CDR3 has 14 amino acids. This CDR3 is CASSSTKPAYGYTF. The DNA for the CDR3 is TGTGCCAGCAGTTCTACTAAGCCCGCCTATGGCTACACCTTC.